Presented here are 12 T cell receptor beta chains from one specimen sequenced in a study of blood T cell repertoires in COVID-19. Measured with immunoSEQ multiplex PCR; TCRdb has only the in-frame clones, and not every one. Of nearly 200,000 clones listed, about 89% are singletons. The material sequenced was PBMCs or T cells enriched from blood (not recorded which). Receptors were obtained from a woman younger than 30 who had recovered from COVID-19.

This clone was detected only once. The chain links TRBV4-1 to TRBJ2-1, with a tentative D call TRBD1 (5 bases). Germline V lookup: CDR1 MGHRA, CDR2 YSYEKL. V lost 2 bases and J 6 bases, leaving 11 bases between the germline ends. There are 14 residues in the CDR3. The CDR3 spells CASSQISGSNEQFF. As DNA, the CDR3 is TGCGCCAGCAGCCAAATCTCAGGGTCCAATGAGCAGTTCTTC.

The chain carries TRBV12-5 and TRBJ1-1, with a weak D call TRBD1 (6 bases). Looked up from germline, CDR1 is LGHNT and CDR2 is FRNRAP. There are 14 residues in the CDR3. V lost 0 bases and J lost 3, with 8 bases in between. The CDR3 nucleotides read TGTGCTAGTGGTTTGGTTGCAGGGGACACTGAAGCTTTCTTT. The encoded protein is CASGLVAGDTEAFF.

The chain employs TRBV19 and TRBJ2-3, with a possible D match to TRBD2 (6 bases). The CDR3 is 14 amino acids. Germline V gene data show CDR1 as LNHDA and CDR2 as SQIVND (reference sequence). V shed 3 bases and J shed 5 bases, with 12 bases lying between them. CDR3 sequence: CASSILEGLDTQYF. The CDR3 nucleotides are TGTGCCAGTAGTATTTTGGAGGGGTTAGATACGCAGTATTTT. Combining the CDR3 with reference TRBV19 and TRBJ2-3 gives the whole variable domain DGGITQSPKYLFRKEGQNVTLSCEQNLNHDAMYWYRQDPGQGLRLIYYSQIVNDFQKGDIAEGYSVSREKKESFPLTVTSAQKNPTAFYLCASSILEGLDTQYFGPGTRLTVL.

The V call is TRBV28, the J call TRBJ2-6, with D possibly TRBD2 on 5 matching bases. Trimming removed 1 base at V and 2 bases at J, with 9 bases between. The CDR3 is 16 residues long. CDR1 is MDHEN, CDR2 SYDVKM, per germline. CDR3 nucleotides: TGTGCCAGCAGTTTATTCGCCGGGACTGGGGCCAACGTCCTGACTTTC. It translates to CASSLFAGTGANVLTF. The full variable domain, completed using reference TRBV28 and TRBJ2-6, is DVKVTQSSRYLVKRTGEKVFLECVQDMDHENMFWYRQDPGLGLRLIYFSYDVKMKEKGDIPEGYSVSREKKERFSLILESASTNQTSMYLCASSLFAGTGANVLTFGAGSRLTVL.

This chain joins TRBV7-9 and TRBJ1-1, with TRBD1 matching over 7 bases. The CDR3 runs to 14 residues. Unmatched junction bases numbered 7, after V lost 1 base and J lost 8 bases. Germline V gene sequence: CDR1 SEHNR, CDR2 FQNEAQ (reference sequence). CDR3 sequence: CASSLGTTGDEAFF. CDR3 DNA: TGTGCCAGCAGCTTAGGTACTACAGGGGACGAAGCTTTCTTT.

This CDR3 is CASSSTTGAYGYTF. CDR3 coding DNA: TGTGCCAGCAGTTCCACCACAGGGGCCTATGGCTACACCTTC. The chain is built from TRBV28 and TRBJ1-2, with 7 bases lining up with TRBD1. The ends lost 4 bases at V and 4 bases at J; junction bases unmatched: 6. The CDR3 has 14 residues. The germline CDR1 and CDR2 sequences are MDHEN and SYDVKM.

This rearrangement joins TRBV6-1 to TRBJ2-3; 10 nucleotides agree with TRBD2. V dropped 1 base and J dropped 8; count of bases not matched to a gene: 6. Germline CDR1 and CDR2: MNHNS and SASEGT. There are 15 residues in the CDR3. The CDR3 DNA follows: TGTGCCAGCAGTGAAGAGGTAGCGGGGGGAGTTACGCAGTATTTT. It encodes CASSEEVAGGVTQYF.

This chain links TRBV2 with TRBJ1-5; 9 positions match TRBD1. The germline V gene encodes CDR1 SNHLY and CDR2 FYNNEI. J gave up 6 bases and V 3 bases, and 9 bases lay outside the gene matches. The CDR3 totals 16 residues. CDR3 in DNA: TGTGCCAGCAGTGATAAGGGACAGGGCCGGATTCAGCCCCAGCATTTT. It specifies CASSDKGQGRIQPQHF.

The chain carries TRBV21-1 and TRBJ1-1; the D call TRBD1 from the table was never checked on the DNA. TRBV21-1 is a pseudogene. The CDR3 extends over 14 amino acids. CDR3 loop: CASSTRQGYTEAFF. DNA of the CDR3: TGTGCCAGCAGCACGCGACAGGGTTACACTGAAGCTTTCTTT.

The chain is built from TRBV19 and TRBJ1-5; no firm D call. V was cut by 7 bases and J by 3 bases, with 16 bases left in between. Germline loops: CDR1 LNHDA, CDR2 SQIVND (reference sequence). The CDR3 runs to 15 residues. The CDR3 spells CASTEELGLNQPQHF. The CDR3 coding sequence is TGTGCCAGTACCGAAGAATTGGGCCTCAATCAGCCCCAGCATTTT.

CDR3 DNA sequence: TGTGCCAGCAGCTCAAAAGGGACATTTTCGGGCACAGATACGCAGTATTTT. Translating it yields CASSSKGTFSGTDTQYF. This chain links TRBV7-6 with TRBJ2-3; D might be TRBD1 (6 bases). The V and J ends lost 4 bases and 1 base respectively, with 18 bases between them. From germline, CDR1 is SGHVS and CDR2 FNYEAQ. There are 17 residues in the CDR3.

This clone has a count of ten or more. The V gene is TRBV30, the J gene TRBJ2-3, with 9 bases identical to TRBD1. Germline CDR1 is GTSNPN and CDR2 is SVGIG (reference sequence). The CDR3 contains 17 residues. V lost 2 bases to trimming and J lost 4 bases; unmatched junction nucleotides: 13. The CDR3 loop reads CAWSPPGGQGFADTQYF. The CDR3 DNA follows: TGTGCCTGGAGTCCTCCGGGGGGACAGGGTTTCGCAGATACGCAGTATTTT.